The next 22 T cell receptor beta chains were all read from a single sample in a study of CD8+ T cells in alopecia areata. The treatment here: oral pan-JAK inhibitor, 5-10 mg twice daily. Following RNA extraction, reverse transcription yielded cDNA that acted as the sequencing template. TCRdb keeps only in-frame clones here, not all; method: immunoSEQ multiplex PCR. The table includes 90,000 to 120,000 clones, 80% to 85% detected once. The material sequenced was CD8+ T cells sorted from blood, taken at week 24, from a patient treated with tofacitinib. These receptors all stem from a human donor with alopecia areata.

The chain links TRBV5-1 to TRBJ2-3; TRBD2 agrees at 8 bases. J was trimmed by 2 bases and V by 1 base; bases with no gene match: 6. Germline CDR1 SGHRS, CDR2 YFSETQ. CDR3 length equals 16 residues. The CDR3 loop reads CASSLMSGGNTDTQYF. In nucleotides, the CDR3 is TGCGCCAGCAGCTTGATGAGCGGGGGAAACACAGATACGCAGTATTTT. Combining the CDR3 with reference TRBV5-1 and TRBJ2-3 gives the whole variable domain KAGVTQTPRYLIKTRGQQVTLSCSPISGHRSVSWYQQTPGQGLQFLFEYFSETQRNKGNFPGRFSGRQFSNSRSEMNVSTLELGDSALYLCASSLMSGGNTDTQYFGPGTRLTVL.

The chain recombines TRBV11-2 with TRBJ2-7; no reliable D call. V was trimmed by 5 bases and J by 4 bases, leaving 9 bases between them. In germline, CDR1 is SGHAT, CDR2 FQNNGV. The CDR3 has 12 residues. The CDR3 DNA follows: TGTGCCAGCAGCCCAGTCGAATACGAGCAGTACTTC. It yields the protein CASSPVEYEQYF. Drawing the rest from reference TRBV11-2 and TRBJ2-7, the complete variable domain is EAGVAQSPRYKIIEKRQSVAFWCNPISGHATLYWYQQILGQGPKLLIQFQNNGVVDDSQLPKDRFSAERLKGVDSTLKIQPAKLEDSAVYLCASSPVEYEQYFGPGTRLTVT.

This sequence joins TRBV7-9 and TRBJ1-6; the D is unclear. With 5 bases removed from V and 7 bases from J, the gap between germline ends came to 3 bases. CDR1 SEHNR and CDR2 FQNEAQ come from the germline V gene (reference sequence). CDR3 length: 11 amino acids. The CDR3 sequence: CASSGNSPLHF. DNA for the CDR3: TGTGCCAGCAGCGGGAATTCACCCCTCCACTTT.

This sequence joins TRBV29-1 and TRBJ1-2; tentative D call: TRBD1 (6 bases). V was pared by 3 bases and J by 0 bases, with 8 bases between. Germline V CDR1 and CDR2: SQVTM, ANQGSEA. The CDR3 extends over 13 amino acids. The CDR3 DNA sequence: TGCAGCGTTGAGGGGGGCCCTAACTATGGCTACACCTTC. Its translation is CSVEGGPNYGYTF.

The chain links TRBV2 to TRBJ2-2; 9 bases agree with TRBD1. The CDR3 is 14 residues long. Germline lookup yields CDR1 SNHLY and CDR2 FYNNEI. V was pared by 7 bases and J by 7 bases, with 7 bases of the junction left unmatched. The DNA of the CDR3 is TGTGCCAGCACCGGGGACAGGGCGGACGGGGAGCTGTTTTTT. Amino acids: CASTGDRADGELFF.

The J gene is TRBJ2-7, the V gene TRBV11-1; D might be TRBD1 (6 bases). Trimming took 5 bases from V and 9 from J, leaving 14 bases between them. Germline assignment: CDR1 SGHAT and CDR2 FQDESV (reference sequence). The CDR3 extends over 12 amino acids. CDR3 residues: CASSPDSLGQYF. Here the CDR3 DNA reads TGTGCCAGCAGCCCGGACAGTTTGGGGCAGTACTTC.

V usage is TRBV29-1 and J usage is TRBJ1-1, with TRBD1 matching over 10 bases. Germline trimming cut 7 bases from V and 5 bases from J; bases unmatched to any gene: 4. Germline V gene lookup returns CDR1 SQVTM and CDR2 ANQGSEA. The CDR3 length is 12 residues. The CDR3 bases are TGCAGCGCGACAGGGGGCGAAACTGAAGCTTTCTTT. Its protein product is CSATGGETEAFF.

This sequence joins TRBV30 and TRBJ2-7, with TRBD1 matching 10 bases. The ends lost 1 base at V and 5 bases at J; junction bases unmatched: 2. The CDR3 has 13 residues. Germline V lookup: CDR1 GTSNPN, CDR2 SVGIG (reference sequence). As DNA, the CDR3 is TGTGCCTGGAGTGGACAGGGGGCTGACGAGCAGTACTTC. It encodes CAWSGQGADEQYF.

This chain links TRBV4-3 with TRBJ2-5; the D gene is possibly TRBD1 (6 bases). Germline V lookup: CDR1 LGHNA, CDR2 YSLEER. Between the trimmed V and J ends, which lost 2 bases and 5 bases, there was a span of 21 bases. The CDR3 has 17 residues. The DNA for the CDR3 is TGCGCCAGCAGCCAACGTACAGGGTTGGCCTTGAAGGAGACCCAGTACTTC. It codes for CASSQRTGLALKETQYF.

The rearrangement links TRBV6-1 to TRBJ2-5; 12 nucleotides align to TRBD2. Germline values: CDR1 MNHNS, CDR2 SASEGT. This CDR3 spans 15 amino acids. With V trimmed by 8 bases and J by 1 base, 5 bases remained unmatched. CDR3 sequence: CASDTTSGGQETQYF. CDR3 coding DNA: TGTGCCAGCGATACGACTAGCGGGGGCCAAGAGACCCAGTACTTC.

V gene TRBV7-9 combines with J gene TRBJ2-3; 14 bases map to TRBD2. This CDR3 is 17 amino acids long. V lost 4 bases and J lost 3; bases outside the gene matches: 6. Per germline, CDR1 SEHNR and CDR2 FQNEAQ (reference sequence). The CDR3 loop is CASSSIRTSGRTDTQYF. The CDR3 DNA reads as TGTGCCAGCAGCTCGATCAGGACTAGCGGGAGGACAGATACGCAGTATTTT.

This clone was detected a few times. This sequence joins TRBV30 and TRBJ1-1; D unclear. Trimming took 2 bases from V and 5 from J, leaving 9 bases between them. The CDR3 extends over 12 amino acids. Germline lookup yields CDR1 GTSNPN and CDR2 SVGIG (reference sequence). The CDR3 sequence is CAWSSLETEAFF. The CDR3 bases are TGTGCCTGGAGTAGTTTGGAAACTGAAGCTTTCTTT.

V and J are TRBV6-1 and TRBJ2-1; the match to TRBD1 covers 7 bases. J gave up 3 bases and V 4 bases, and 6 bases lay outside the gene matches. Germline CDR1 MNHNS, CDR2 SASEGT. The CDR3 runs to 15 residues. The CDR3 spells CASSAHRDSYNEQFF. CDR3 in DNA: TGTGCCAGCAGTGCTCACCGGGACAGCTACAATGAGCAGTTCTTC.

This chain links TRBV7-8 with TRBJ2-5; no definite D call. CDR1 is SGHVS and CDR2 is FQNEAQ in the germline V gene. The V end lost 5 bases, the J end lost 0 bases, and 10 bases lay between the germline ends. The CDR3 consists of 14 residues. Here the CDR3 DNA reads TGTGCCAGCAGCCTGGACGGAAACCAAGAGACCCAGTACTTC. Amino acids: CASSLDGNQETQYF.

This sequence joins TRBV25-1 and TRBJ1-6; D is ambiguous. Germline V lookup: CDR1 MGHDK, CDR2 SYGVNS. The CDR3 covers 13 residues. Between the trimmed V and J ends, which lost 8 bases and 7 bases, there was a span of 12 bases. DNA for the CDR3: TGTGCCAGCTGGACGGGAGGGAATTCACCCCTCCACTTT. It yields the protein CASWTGGNSPLHF.

The V gene is TRBV18, the J gene TRBJ2-6; D is uncertain. The V end lost 0 bases, the J end lost 0 bases, and 9 bases lay between the germline ends. CDR1 is KGHSH and CDR2 is LQKENI in the germline V gene. The CDR3 consists of 17 residues. CDR3 region: CASSPPSQISGANVLTF. CDR3 nucleotides: TGTGCCAGCTCACCACCGTCACAGATCTCTGGGGCCAACGTCCTGACTTTC.

This chain connects TRBV7-2 to TRBJ1-1; D unclear. CDR1 and CDR2 (germline): SGHTA, FQGNSA. V lost 2 bases, J lost 0 bases, and 10 bases lay in between. The CDR3 consists of 15 residues. The chain's CDR3 is CASSLPEGMNTEAFF. CDR3 in DNA: TGTGCCAGCAGCTTACCCGAGGGTATGAACACTGAAGCTTTCTTT.

The chain couples TRBV15 to TRBJ2-4; no clear D gene. Per germline, CDR1 LNHNV and CDR2 YYDKDF (reference sequence). Trimming shortened V by 1 base and J by 0 bases, and 10 bases separated the two germline ends. The CDR3 covers 16 residues. The CDR3 nucleotides are TGTGCCACCAGCAGAGTCCTGCAGCTAGCCAAAAACATTCAGTACTTC. This codes for CATSRVLQLAKNIQYF.

The table lists this clone with a count of one. The chain carries TRBV5-6 and TRBJ2-1, with TRBD2 matching over 9 bases. With 0 bases clipped from V and 5 bases from J, the junction kept 6 bases outside the gene matches. CDR3 length: 16 residues. Germline assignment: CDR1 SGHDT and CDR2 YYEEEE. The CDR3 loop is CASSLAAGGLDNEQFF. The CDR3 DNA reads TGTGCCAGCAGCTTGGCGGCGGGGGGGCTGGACAATGAGCAGTTCTTC.

This clone was seen a single time. The chain uses TRBV30 and TRBJ2-7, with 10 bases aligning to TRBD2. Germline CDR1 is GTSNPN and CDR2 is SVGIG (reference sequence). The CDR3 has 14 amino acids. Trimming at V came to 2 bases and at J to 4 bases, leaving 5 bases not matched to a gene. The chain's CDR3 is CAWSFRTSGYEQYF. As DNA, the CDR3 is TGTGCCTGGAGTTTTCGGACTAGCGGTTACGAGCAGTACTTC. The full variable domain, completed using reference TRBV30 and TRBJ2-7, is SQTIHQWPATLVQPVGSPLSLECTVEGTSNPNLYWYRQAAGRGLQLLFYSVGIGQISSEVPQNLSASRPQDRQFILSSKKLLLSDSGFYLCAWSFRTSGYEQYFGPGTRLTVT.

The CDR3: CATFAVGLEQFF. CDR3 bases: TGTGCCACCTTTGCCGTGGGATTAGAGCAGTTCTTC. V usage is TRBV10-3 and J usage is TRBJ2-1, with D uncertain. This CDR3 is 12 amino acids long. The ends were cut back, 10 bases at V and 10 bases at J, with 17 bases in the middle. Germline V gene lookup returns CDR1 ENHRY and CDR2 SYGVKD.

The chain recombines TRBV5-1 with TRBJ2-7; D is unresolved. V was shortened by 1 base and J by 2 bases, with 10 bases between the two germline ends. CDR1 and CDR2 from the germline V gene are SGHRS and YFSETQ. There are 14 residues in the CDR3. For the CDR3, the DNA is TGCGCCAGCAGCTTGATCGACAATCCCTACGAGCAGTACTTC. It translates to CASSLIDNPYEQYF.